This TCR beta chain was identified during a study of blood T cell repertoires in COVID-19. Study information: The origin of the acute and convalescent COVID-19 samples was the United States, Italy and Spain. Sources were T cells, B-cell-depleted T cells, or PBMCs; the material itself was cDNA or gDNA.

Authors' methods: Amplifying reference gene primers gave estimates of nucleated cell counts. Sequencing used immunoSEQ multiplex PCR; TCRdb keeps in-frame clones, though not all of them. The D gene and trimming were derived from the DNA, and the V and J assignments and clone size from that table. The sample includes roughly 120,000 clones, more than 75% of them seen just once. CDR1 and CDR2 (germline): MDHEN, SYDVKM. CDR3 size: 15 residues. V shed 1 base and J shed 3 bases, with 11 bases lying between them. This clonotype was obtained from a woman aged 45-65 years with acute or convalescent COVID-19. The chain couples TRBV28 to TRBJ2-3; perhaps TRBD1 as D (6 bases). Sequenced sample: peripheral blood. The CDR3 sequence: CASSLYRTATDTQYF. Written as DNA, the CDR3 is TGTGCCAGCAGTTTATACCGGACAGCTACAGATACGCAGTATTTT.